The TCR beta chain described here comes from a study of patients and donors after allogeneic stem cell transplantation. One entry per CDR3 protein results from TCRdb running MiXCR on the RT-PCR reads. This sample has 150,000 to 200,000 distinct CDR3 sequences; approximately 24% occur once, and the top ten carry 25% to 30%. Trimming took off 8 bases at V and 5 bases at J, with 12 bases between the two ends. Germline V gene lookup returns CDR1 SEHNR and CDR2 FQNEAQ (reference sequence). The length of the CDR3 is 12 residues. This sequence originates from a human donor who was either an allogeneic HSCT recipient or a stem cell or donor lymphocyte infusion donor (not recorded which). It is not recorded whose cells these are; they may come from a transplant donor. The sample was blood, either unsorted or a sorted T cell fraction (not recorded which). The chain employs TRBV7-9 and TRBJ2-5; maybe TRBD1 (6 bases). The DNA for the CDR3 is TGTGCCAGCGGAGGACAGTCCGAGACCCAGTACTTC. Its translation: CASGGQSETQYF.